This T cell receptor (beta chain) was found in a study of blood T cell repertoires in COVID-19. Study-level background: The samples span acute and convalescent COVID-19 from the United States, Italy and Spain. T cells, B-cell-depleted T cells, or PBMCs supplied cDNA or gDNA.

Cohorts were based on clinical histories the participants reported. V was pared by 6 bases and J by 12 bases, with 12 bases between. The CDR3 covers 11 residues. TCRdb's table, derived via immunoSEQ multiplex PCR, lists solely in-frame clones and lacks some. The table shows 300,000 to 350,000 clones, with almost 90% occurring only once. The chain links TRBV12-3 or TRBV12-4 to TRBJ2-4, with a weak D call TRBD1 (6 bases). The specimen was PBMCs or T cells enriched from blood (not recorded which). The sequence came from a woman between 18 and 29 years old with acute COVID-19. CDR3 nucleotides: TGTGCCAGCAGCCCGGGACATAATCAGTACTTC. Protein sequence: CASSPGHNQYF.